The clone carrying this T cell receptor (beta chain) was observed a handful of times. Its target is unknown. The authors reverse transcribed all of the isolated RNA, so sequencing captured expressed TCRB transcripts. An average approximately 3.3 million reads came from naive, central memory and regulatory T cell samples. Profiling relied on immunoSEQ multiplex PCR, and the TCRdb table lists in-frame clones only, not all of them. The sample shows about 620,000 clones, 15% to 19% of them seen only once. This CDR3 has 15 amino acids. The entry originates in a study of beta chain features in type 1 diabetes. The overall study: Patient and healthy donor groups were alike in age, gender and cell yields. Study-wide points: For Type 1 diabetes patients, all four CD4+ subsets carried TCRB CDR3s that were moderately but significantly shorter. Equally in patients and controls, shorter templates might have been favored by PCR.

Input material: naive CD4+ T cells from blood. The rearrangement uses TRBV21-1 and TRBJ1-1. TRBV21-1 is flagged as a pseudogene. The sequence derives from a man between 18 and 35 years old in good health. DNA of the CDR3: TGTGCCAGCAGCAAAAACGGGGACGGGAACACTGAAGCTTTCTTT. Amino acids: CASSKNGDGNTEAFF.